These 10 T cell receptor beta chains came from one sample sequenced in a study of blood T cell repertoires in COVID-19. TCRdb keeps only in-frame clones here, not all; method: immunoSEQ multiplex PCR. The table includes 300,000 to 450,000 clones, 81% detected once. The source material was peripheral blood. These receptors originate from a human donor with acute or convalescent COVID-19. The donor label of this sample is uncertain.

The chain uses TRBV7-2 and TRBJ1-2; TRBD1 matches at 9 bases. The CDR3 has 16 residues. The V and J ends lost 3 bases and 3 bases, in that order; junction bases with no gene match: 8. Germline V gives CDR1 SGHTA, CDR2 FQGNSA. The CDR3 loop reads CASSFSPGQGDYGYTF. The CDR3 DNA reads TGTGCCAGCAGCTTTTCCCCGGGACAGGGAGACTATGGCTACACCTTC.

This clone has a handful of counts. This rearrangement joins TRBV28 to TRBJ1-2; 9 nucleotides align to TRBD1. This CDR3 has 15 amino acids. V shed 5 bases and J 5 bases; nucleotides not matched to a gene: 9. Per the germline V gene, CDR1 is MDHEN and CDR2 is SYDVKM. The CDR3 loop is CASSATGGFLYGYTF. DNA for the CDR3: TGTGCCAGCAGTGCCACAGGGGGCTTTCTTTATGGCTACACCTTC.

This sequence joins TRBV10-3 and TRBJ2-7; TRBD2 matches 9 bases. The CDR3 has 16 residues. V was pared by 3 bases and J by 0 bases, with 6 bases of the junction left unmatched. The germline V gene encodes CDR1 ENHRY and CDR2 SYGVKD. CDR3 sequence: CAISDGLAGSSYEQYF. The CDR3 DNA reads TGTGCCATCAGTGACGGGCTAGCGGGGAGCTCCTACGAGCAGTACTTC.

The V and J genes are TRBV4-1 and TRBJ1-3; 9 nucleotides align to TRBD1. The ends lost 3 bases at V and 0 bases at J; junction bases unmatched: 3. The germline V gene encodes CDR1 MGHRA and CDR2 YSYEKL. The CDR3 has 16 amino acids. The CDR3 coding sequence is TGCGCCAGCAGCCACGGGACAGGGAGCTCTGGAAACACCATATATTTT. Translated, it gives CASSHGTGSSGNTIYF.

The CDR3: CASSPVGGGPRNNEQFF. CDR3 sequence (DNA): TGTGCCAGCTCACCCGTCGGGGGGGGCCCAAGAAACAATGAGCAGTTCTTC. The chain employs TRBV18 and TRBJ2-1; 8 bases align to TRBD2. This CDR3 contains 17 residues. Germline CDR1 reads KGHSH; CDR2 reads LQKENI. V dropped 3 bases and J dropped 5; count of bases not matched to a gene: 12. Full variable domain (remainder filled in from reference TRBV18 and TRBJ2-1): NAGVMQNPRHLVRRRGQEARLRCSPMKGHSHVYWYRQLPEEGLKFMVYLQKENIIDESGMPKERFSAEFPKEGPSILRIQQVVRGDSAAYFCASSPVGGGPRNNEQFFGPGTRLTVL.

The gene calls are TRBV3-1 (or the pseudogene TRBV3-2) and TRBJ2-3; 11 bases agree with TRBD2. CDR3 length equals 17 residues. The germline V gene encodes CDR1 LGHDT and CDR2 YNNKEL (reference sequence). The J segment lost 5 bases and the V segment lost 4 bases, leaving 11 bases of the junction unmatched. The CDR3 coding sequence is TGTGCCAGCAGCCGAACCTTAGCGGGGGGGCCCCTAGATACGCAGTATTTT. This encodes CASSRTLAGGPLDTQYF.

This chain uses TRBV7-8 with TRBJ2-7; D might be TRBD2 (5 bases). Per the germline V gene, CDR1 is SGHVS and CDR2 is FQNEAQ. Trimming took off 1 base at V and 3 bases at J, with 16 bases between the two ends. This CDR3 has 16 amino acids. The CDR3 sequence: CASSLGPTRVSYEQYF. The CDR3 coding sequence is TGTGCCAGCAGCTTAGGACCCACTAGAGTAAGCTACGAGCAGTACTTC.

The rearrangement links TRBV27 to TRBJ1-6; D possibly corresponds to TRBD1 (5 bases). V dropped 4 bases and J dropped 8 bases, with 9 bases sitting between them. Germline CDR1 and CDR2: MNHEY and SMNVEV (reference sequence). The length of the CDR3 is 13 residues. CDR3 protein: CASSWGGDSPLHF. In nucleotides, the CDR3 is TGTGCCAGCAGTTGGGGCGGTGATTCACCCCTCCACTTT.

This clone showed up just once. The chain has TRBV5-1 and TRBJ2-1, with TRBD2 matching over 7 bases. The CDR3 contains 16 residues. After removal of 1 base from V and 3 bases from J, the junction contained 7 bases not matched to a gene. Looked up from germline, CDR1 is SGHRS and CDR2 is YFSETQ. Written as DNA, the CDR3 is TGCGCCAGCAGCTTGAACACCGGCGGGAGCTACAATGAGCAGTTCTTC. Protein product: CASSLNTGGSYNEQFF.

There are a few counts of this clone. The chain has TRBV19 and TRBJ1-5; no firm D call. V gave up 3 bases and J gave up 5 bases, with 14 bases separating them. This CDR3 region has 15 residues. Germline V lookup: CDR1 LNHDA, CDR2 SQIVND (reference sequence). CDR3 sequence: CASSISPGIHQPQHF. The CDR3, as DNA: TGTGCCAGTAGTATTTCCCCGGGAATCCATCAGCCCCAGCATTTT. The variable domain in full, with the rest retrieved from reference TRBV19 and TRBJ1-5, is DGGITQSPKYLFRKEGQNVTLSCEQNLNHDAMYWYRQDPGQGLRLIYYSQIVNDFQKGDIAEGYSVSREKKESFPLTVTSAQKNPTAFYLCASSISPGIHQPQHFGDGTRLSIL.